One and the same sample provided the 18 T cell receptor beta chains below, sequenced in a study of T cell repertoires in cytomegalovirus infection. No antigen is known for these receptors. TCRdb ran MiXCR on the reads and lists one entry per CDR3 protein. Among over 250,000 distinct CDR3 sequences listed, 22% were seen once. Sample: cultured PBMCs, taken from culture after CMV antigen stimulation. The receptors shown here come from a human donor in good health (CMV status not recorded). Some clones in this sample may be carry-over from other donors' samples.

This clonotype was recorded at least ten times. For the CDR3, the DNA is TGTGCCAGCAGCTCGCTGGGGGACACCTACAATGAGCAGTTCTTC. This codes for CASSSLGDTYNEQFF. The rearrangement links TRBV11-2 to TRBJ2-1; D may be TRBD1 (6 bases). This CDR3 has 15 residues. From germline, CDR1 is SGHAT and CDR2 FQNNGV. Trimming removed 4 bases from V and 2 bases from J, with 12 bases in between.

This sequence joins TRBV27 and TRBJ2-1; D is perhaps TRBD2 (5 bases). Germline CDR1 and CDR2: MNHEY and SMNVEV (reference sequence). V dropped 2 bases and J dropped 0 bases, with 11 bases sitting between them. The CDR3 spans 16 residues. CDR3 DNA: TGTGCCAGCAGTTTAAATCCGGCGGGCTCCTACAATGAGCAGTTCTTC. Its translation is CASSLNPAGSYNEQFF.

The rearrangement links TRBV28 to TRBJ2-5; TRBD1 or TRBD2 may be the D gene (5 bases each). The ends were cut back, 9 bases at V and 5 bases at J, with 19 bases in the middle. The CDR3 runs to 14 residues. Germline V gene data show CDR1 as MDHEN and CDR2 as SYDVKM. CDR3 DNA sequence: TGTGCCAGTACAGGCGGCGGGCTCATGGAGACCCAGTACTTC. Translated, it gives CASTGGGLMETQYF.

V is TRBV5-1 and J is TRBJ1-1, with 7 bases fitting TRBD1. Germline assignment: CDR1 SGHRS and CDR2 YFSETQ. The CDR3 has 12 residues. V lost 2 bases, J lost 11 bases, and 6 bases stayed unmatched. CDR3 residues: CASSLTDRPAFF. CDR3 coding DNA: TGCGCCAGCAGCTTAACGGACAGGCCGGCTTTCTTT.

This clonotype was counted ten times or more. The chain recombines TRBV7-2 with TRBJ2-1, with D possibly TRBD2 on 6 matching bases. In germline, CDR1 is SGHTA, CDR2 FQGNSA. There are 11 residues in the CDR3. The germline V and J ends were trimmed by 11 bases and 3 bases, with 8 bases remaining between them. The CDR3 sequence is CAFGGYNEQFF. CDR3 bases: TGTGCCTTCGGGGGCTACAATGAGCAGTTCTTC.

In nucleotides, the CDR3 is TGTGCCAGCAGCTCCACGGGACTAGCGTACAATGAGCAGTTCTTC. This translates into CASSSTGLAYNEQFF. The rearrangement links TRBV7-4 to TRBJ2-1; 10 nucleotides line up with TRBD2. Germline CDR1 and CDR2: SGHVT and SQSDAQ. This CDR3 contains 15 residues. V lost 4 bases, J lost 4 bases, and 4 bases stayed unmatched.

Only a few counts were recorded for this clonotype. This chain joins TRBV27 and TRBJ2-1; 12 nucleotides agree with TRBD2. Germline CDR1 is MNHEY and CDR2 is SMNVEV (reference sequence). This CDR3 is built from 17 residues. J was trimmed by 4 bases and V by 6 bases; bases with no gene match: 10. The CDR3 reads CASSPTGLAGPYNEQFF. The CDR3 DNA reads TGTGCCAGCAGCCCTACAGGACTAGCGGGACCATACAATGAGCAGTTCTTC.

The CDR3 DNA reads TGTGCCAGCAGTTTAAGAGTAGCGGTCAATTACAATGAGCAGTTCTTC. This gives the protein CASSLRVAVNYNEQFF. V usage is TRBV27 and J usage is TRBJ2-1; D is possibly TRBD2 (6 bases). Germline CDR1 and CDR2: MNHEY and SMNVEV (reference sequence). CDR3 length: 16 residues. The V and J ends lost 2 bases and 4 bases respectively, with 15 bases between them.

In nucleotides, the CDR3 is TGTGCCAGCTCAACCGGCCCGGGGGGAAACACTGAAGCTTTCTTT. It codes for CASSTGPGGNTEAFF. This sequence joins TRBV18 and TRBJ1-1, with D perhaps matching TRBD1 (5 bases). The CDR3 extends over 15 amino acids. Trimming took off 5 bases at V and 2 bases at J, with 15 bases between the two ends. Germline CDR1 is KGHSH and CDR2 is LQKENI.

The V call is TRBV6-5, the J call TRBJ2-7, with TRBD2 matching over 15 bases. The germline CDR1 and CDR2 sequences are MNHEY and SVGAGI. J was trimmed by 6 bases and V by 0 bases; bases with no gene match: 6. This CDR3 contains 17 residues. CDR3 coding DNA: TGTGCCAGCAGTTACTCGTCGGGACTAGCGGGAGGAGGCGAGCAGTACGTC. As protein: CASSYSSGLAGGGEQYV.

This clonotype showed up just a few times. This chain uses TRBV5-4 with TRBJ2-1; TRBD2 aligns across 7 bases. The germline gives CDR1 SGHNT, CDR2 YYREEE (reference sequence). CDR3 length equals 14 residues. V was clipped by 10 bases and J by 4 bases; unmatched bases: 11. The CDR3 spells CAGTSSGLYNEQFF. CDR3 coding DNA: TGTGCCGGAACCTCTAGCGGTTTATACAATGAGCAGTTCTTC.

At least ten counts were recorded for this clonotype. The rearrangement uses TRBV27 and TRBJ2-1; 8 nucleotides match TRBD2. V dropped 2 bases and J dropped 0; count of bases not matched to a gene: 21. The CDR3 is made up of 22 amino acids. The germline V gene encodes CDR1 MNHEY and CDR2 SMNVEV (reference sequence). The CDR3 is CASSLPALGGAGVLSSYNEQFF. The CDR3 nucleotides read TGTGCCAGCAGTTTACCGGCCCTGGGGGGAGCGGGAGTTCTGAGCTCCTACAATGAGCAGTTCTTC.

This clonotype was seen only once. The chain carries TRBV7-9 and TRBJ2-4, with 7 nucleotides matching TRBD1. The V gene end was trimmed by 5 bases and the J gene end by 0 bases; junction bases not matched to a gene: 4. The germline V gene encodes CDR1 SEHNR and CDR2 FQNEAQ (reference sequence). CDR3 size: 15 residues. The DNA of the CDR3 is TGTGCCAGCAGCCCCGACAGGGTAGCCAAAAACATTCAGTACTTC. Amino acids: CASSPDRVAKNIQYF.

This clonotype has at least ten counts. The chain joins TRBV7-9 to TRBJ2-7, with 8 nucleotides matching TRBD2. Per germline, CDR1 SEHNR and CDR2 FQNEAQ (reference sequence). Trimming cost V 4 bases and J 7 bases; bases outside gene matches: 0. The length of the CDR3 is 11 residues. CDR3 DNA: TGTGCCAGCAGCTCGGGAGGGGAGCAGTACGTC. Its translation: CASSSGGEQYV.

This clonotype was observed a handful of times. The chain has TRBV14 and TRBJ2-7; D is perhaps TRBD1 (5 bases). Germline V gene data show CDR1 as SGHDN and CDR2 as FVKESK. The length of the CDR3 is 17 residues. V lost 4 bases to trimming and J lost 0 bases, with 19 bases between them. Here the CDR3 DNA reads TGTGCCAGCAGCCTCATCGGGCGAAAAAGGGGCTCCTACGAGCAGTACGTC. This translates into CASSLIGRKRGSYEQYV.

This clonotype appeared a few times. The chain employs TRBV12-3 or TRBV12-4 and TRBJ2-1, with D perhaps TRBD2 (6 bases). There are 13 residues in the CDR3. The ends were cut back, 6 bases at V and 8 bases at J, with 14 bases in the middle. The CDR3 spells CASRAQGGDEQFF. The CDR3 DNA reads TGTGCCAGCAGAGCGCAGGGAGGCGATGAGCAGTTCTTC.

The chain links TRBV6-2 or TRBV6-3 to TRBJ2-1; D not certain. Germline assignment: CDR1 MNHEY and CDR2 SVGEGT. With 7 bases removed from V and 3 bases from J, the gap between germline ends came to 13 bases. The CDR3 is 14 residues long. CDR3 bases: TGTGCCAGCACCGCATGGCTTATCTACAATGAGCAGTTCTTC. This encodes CASTAWLIYNEQFF.

The V gene is TRBV7-4, the J gene TRBJ1-3; D gene ambiguous. The CDR3 is made up of 16 amino acids. The germline gives CDR1 SGHVT, CDR2 SQSDAQ. V was cut by 5 bases and J by 2 bases, with 16 bases left in between. The DNA for the CDR3 is TGTGCCAGCAGCGCGGGTGTTTTAATTGCTGGAAACACCATATATTTT. Translated: CASSAGVLIAGNTIYF.